This TCR beta chain was identified in a study of cytomegalovirus exposure and HLA in healthy donors (TCRdb year 2017). At the level of the whole study: According to an earlier analysis of a few hundred of the donors, about 179 million T cells yielded 90 million to 140 million unique TCR beta sequences and approximately 280 Gb of sequence data. On average, approximately 250,000 unique TCR beta nucleotide sequences were sequenced per donor among about 400 genotyped donors of the cohort, with around 19% of those sequences being non-productive. In a later analysis, previously published TCR beta repertoires from several hundred donors were re-analyzed and high-resolution HLA genotyping was added so that TCR occurrence patterns could be studied. In an earlier analysis of roughly 580 of the donors, high-throughput TCR beta sequencing was used to judge whether each TCR beta V gene segment behaved as functional or pseudogenic. A separate validation cohort of 100 to 150 different subjects was used in addition to the approximately 670-subject first cohort. Rather than using new phenotypic data, the later analysis identified candidate immune exposures from TCR beta sequences and from how often those sequences occurred across donors. Donor age, sex, ethnicity and CMV serostatus were collected together with the repertoire data. Of the 300 to 450 genotyped donors, 81% were placed in the genetic ancestry cluster associated with self-reported Caucasian donors. Because of strong linkage in the cohort, roughly five DR-DQ haplotypes were treated as single units for association and clustering. The study used immunosequencing to profile the T cell repertoires of approximately 640 subjects and linked those repertoires to cytomegalovirus serostatus. The number of donors typed differed by locus, with 629-630 for A, B, C, DRB1 and DQB1, around 560 for DQA1, over 600 for DPA1, and 400 to 490 for DPB1. HLA typing included class I and class II loci at four-digit resolution. Approximately 300 gigabases of sequencing data and roughly 80 million unique TCR sequences made up an early release that covered fewer than 650 HLA-typed donors. The study aimed to test whether cataloging public T cell receptors could reveal signatures of past pathogen exposure. To predict cytomegalovirus infection status, the study brought together high-throughput TCR immunosequencing, statistical association of individual TCRs with disease status, and machine learning. Genome-wide SNP genotypes for about 65% of the roughly 700 donors were used in a later genetic analysis, which treated that subset as a discovery cohort. All discovery cohort repertoires had been generated on a single sequencing platform.

The cohort consisted of 666 healthy bone marrow donors. Cohort members were all nominally healthy when sampled, although unrecorded immune exposures were likely present. The donor tested CMV seropositive and was one of the 289 seropositive cohort members. A peripheral blood sample was collected from each donor, and TCR beta sequencing was performed on peripheral blood mononuclear cells. The Qiagen DNeasy Blood Extraction Kit was used to extract genomic DNA from the blood cell samples. The paper's findings and limits, for the study overall: Most CMV-associated TCR beta chains appeared to be HLA-restricted in a later analysis, and the HLA associations seemed to be driven largely by CMV exposure. A cluster of highly shared sequence variants was judged likely to represent a technical artifact of the sequencing pipeline. In this cohort, only TCR beta chains were sequenced, and detectable features were limited by the absence of alpha or paired-chain data. The study gave a list of 150 to 200 TCR beta chains associated with cytomegalovirus. The authors suggested that the approach could potentially be generalized to other disease states and immunological phenotypes. Immune exposure information for the cohort was limited to CMV serostatus. Strong co-occurrence of HLA alleles, especially DR and DQ, made assigning TCR associations to individual alleles difficult. In a later analysis, the rate of TCR association differed among HLA loci, with DRB1 alleles having the most associated TCRs and HLA-C alleles having the fewest. A further reported finding was that TCR beta sequences accurately predicted the HLA-A and HLA-B alleles for most subjects in the first cohort. Most TCR sequences were seen in very few donors, while some public TCRs were found in many individuals. Correlated functional status among segregating V segments might reflect linkage disequilibrium, but an unknown experimental factor could not be ruled out. An earlier analysis of around 500 of the donors showed that most TCR beta V segments appeared in productive rearrangements either about 90% or about 30% of the time, which broadly matched IMGT annotations. Because counts were too low, 15 to 20 rarely observed V segments, including chromosome 9 orphons, were excluded from the earlier analysis of about 500 of the donors. Cytomegalovirus status was reported to be diagnosed by the classifier with high specificity and sensitivity in both the original and validation cohorts. Three of the identified cytomegalovirus-associated TCR beta chains were confirmed in vitro to be specific for cytomegalovirus antigens. In a later genetic analysis, fewer N-insertions in productive TCRs were reported among donors in an Asian-associated ancestry cluster than the approximately 630-donor mean. In a later analysis, 16,951 TCR beta sequences were associated with specific HLA alleles at a false discovery rate of 0.05. An association between a missense DCLRE1C variant and V-gene and J-gene trimming of TCR beta chains was found in a later genetic analysis and replicated in an independent cohort. The presence/absence analyses assumed that sequencing depth was roughly uniform across donors, and that assumption may not be true. Because HLA typing was unavailable for some donors at each locus, only the typed subset was used in association tests. In a later analysis, HLA-associated TCR beta chains were found to be more clonally expanded and to have lower generation probabilities than equally common non-associated chains. Some IMGT-functional V segments, including TRBV6-2 and TRBV6-3, could not be distinguished by the 87-base-pair reads and were therefore excluded. Several of the top co-occurrence clusters appeared to be linked to parvovirus B19, influenza, CMV and Epstein-Barr virus, according to a later analysis.

The germline V gene (reference sequence) supplies CDR1 GTSNPN and CDR2 SVGIG. V loses 1 base of germline sequence and J loses 5 bases, and the interval between the two ends is 9 bases. The CDR3 contains 14 residues, cysteine and phenylalanine counted. The entry retains the CDR3 DNA only, 42 bases that are in frame from base 1. A few counts support this clone. Its antigen is unknown. Qualities for individual bases were not recorded, and no much larger clone is one base off. Library method: the immunoSEQ multiplex PCR assay. The multiplex PCR relied on a mix of 60 forward primers for TCR Vbeta segments and 13 reverse primers for TCR Jbeta segments. Amplification of the CDR3 region of rearranged TCR beta genes was performed with a multiplex PCR assay on genomic DNA. Amplified TCR beta libraries were sequenced as 87-base-pair reads on the Illumina HiSeq System. Under the source paper's analysis protocol: A later analysis tallied roughly 80 million unique TCR beta chains across the 610 or so repertoires, and some 12 million of those chains were shared by two or more donors. A nearest-neighbor algorithm error-corrected the raw reads and collapsed the reads into unique sequences, merging closely related sequences to remove PCR and sequencing errors. V, D and J gene segments were assigned by aligning CDR3 sequences to IMGT reference sequences. For a sequence to be retained, at least a six-nucleotide match to both a V gene segment and a J gene segment was required. Rearrangements were called productive when the CDR3 lacked stop codons and stayed in frame with V and J; all others were non-productive. Following IMGT convention, CDR3 was defined as the stretch from the second conserved V-encoded cysteine up to the conserved J-encoded phenylalanine. The earlier analysis of approximately 500 of the donors excluded sequences that lacked an unambiguous match to a single V gene segment. In an earlier analysis of 587 of the donors, a V segment was called functional when productive rearrangements were above 56.7%, and segregating when the standard deviation between donors exceeded 5%. To diagnose cytomegalovirus status from the catalog of TCR beta chain sequences, a statistical classification framework was built. A later analysis assigned V and J genes by comparing TCR nucleotide sequences with IMGT/GENE-DB human TR gene sequences. A later analysis assigned CDR3 sequences and most-parsimonious VDJ recombination scenarios with the TCRdist pipeline. A later analysis defined each TCR beta chain by its CDR3 amino acid sequence plus V-gene family, and excluded reads lacking a unique V-gene family. To address suspected cross-contamination and a sequencing artifact, a later analysis removed a few hundred highly shared, low-generation-probability nucleotide sequences. A later analysis calculated a clonal expansion index for each public chain from normalized within-repertoire ranks of inferred template counts. Generation probabilities in a later analysis came from a VDJ recombination model fitted to out-of-frame rearrangements, and those results were checked against IGoR. Hypergeometric tests were used in a later analysis to score TCR-TCR, TCR-HLA and TCR-CMV co-occurrence, with a repertoire-size bias correction applied to the TCR pairs. In a later analysis, false discovery rates were estimated by permuting HLA or CMV assignments 20 times. In a later analysis, co-occurring TCRs were grouped using DBSCAN, and TCRdist sequence similarity was added for clustering within HLA-allele-positive subsets. Co-occurrence clustering excluded repertoires with fewer than 30,000 or more than 120,000 public chains, plus five with anomalous nucleotide sharing. TCRdb took over this immuneACCESS table, retaining in-frame rearrangements with V and J assigned. Such tables are incomplete; in checked studies, under half of the missing clones stem from an unresolved V gene, and the remainder is unexplained. V and J calls and clone size are those listed in that table; D and trimming were worked out from the DNA. The sample contains some 220,000 clones, around four fifths of them found a single time. 2.7% of the sample rests with the top ten.

The source material was PBMCs. This TCR came from a woman aged 55-70 years in good health and CMV-seropositive. The V and J segments used are TRBV30 and TRBJ1-6; the D gene assignment is ambiguous. The DNA is as follows: TGTGCCTGGAGTGACCGGGTTGATAATTCACCCCTCCACTTT. The encoded protein is CAWSDRVDNSPLHF.